The sequence of this T cell receptor (beta chain) was determined in a study of T-cell reconstitution after alpha-beta-depleted transplantation in children. V was clipped by 4 bases and J by 0 bases, with 13 bases between them. The CDR3 is made up of 14 amino acids. Germline lookup yields CDR1 DFQATT and CDR2 SNEGSKA (reference sequence). Construction of the TCRbeta library involved unique molecular identifiers. TCRdb re-called the PCR reads through MiXCR, storing one row per CDR3 protein. This sample has 490,000 or so distinct CDR3 sequences, with around an eighth found just once. This clonotype was obtained from a human donor who donated a stem cell graft to a child with combined immunodeficiency. The chain links TRBV20-1 to TRBJ2-7; a possible D gene is TRBD1 (6 bases). The sequences come from PBMCs from the stem cell graft donor, collected from the stem cell graft. The CDR3 region is CSATGTQSSYEQYF. The CDR3 region has the DNA TGCAGTGCTACCGGGACACAAAGCTCCTACGAGCAGTACTTC.